This TCR beta chain is drawn from a study of blood T cell repertoires in COVID-19. On the study more broadly: COVID-19 samples, acute and convalescent, were from the United States, Italy and Spain. Sample material is recorded as cDNA or gDNA derived from T cells, B-cell-depleted T cells, or PBMCs.

This CDR3 spans 12 amino acids. Looked up from germline, CDR1 is SQVTM and CDR2 is ANQGSEA. Clones were sequenced by immunoSEQ multiplex PCR, and TCRdb holds only the in-frame ones, with some missing. The data contain 70,000 to 95,000 clones, approximately 82% of them singletons. The sequencing input was peripheral blood. The sequence was obtained from a human donor in a cohort sampled during active COVID-19. This rearrangement joins TRBV29-1 to TRBJ1-2; 10 bases agree with TRBD1. The chain's CDR3 is CIIWTGGYGYTF. The CDR3 coding sequence is TGCATTATCTGGACAGGGGGCTATGGCTACACCTTC.